Listed below are T cell receptor beta chains from one sample, sequenced in a study of blood T cell repertoires in COVID-19. The data were produced by immunoSEQ multiplex PCR, yet TCRdb's version contains in-frame clones alone and is incomplete. In the table there are 250,000 to 350,000 clones, 80% to 95% of which are singletons. Sequenced material: PBMCs or T cells enriched from blood (not recorded which). The receptors derive from a woman aged 25 to 39 who had recovered from COVID-19. Both conserved end residues are part of each CDR3. A D gene is named only where the DNA matches it firmly. The size of a clone is reported for some rows only, either as once, few or many, or as a class for expanded clones.

TRBJ1-1 | . | . | TRBV3-1/TRBV3-2 | CASGLGTEAFF | TGTGCCAGCGGACTCGGGACTGAAGCTTTCTTT
TRBJ2-1 | . | few | TRBV7-8 | CASSSMTESSRNEQFF | TGTGCCAGCAGCTCAATGACAGAGAGCTCCCGCAATGAGCAGTTCTTC
TRBJ2-1 | TRBD2 | . | TRBV7-9 | CASSKGLALYNEQFF | TGTGCCAGCAGCAAGGGACTAGCGCTATACAATGAGCAGTTCTTC
TRBJ2-1 | TRBD2 | . | TRBV3-1/TRBV3-2 | CASSQRASGSTNEQFF | TGTGCCAGCAGCCAACGAGCTAGCGGGAGTACTAATGAGCAGTTCTTC
TRBJ2-7 | . | . | TRBV5-4 | CASSSVYEQYF | TGTGCCAGCAGCTCGGTCTACGAGCAGTACTTC
TRBJ1-2 | . | . | TRBV5-4 | CASSYVDISSYGYTF | TGTGCCAGCAGCTACGTGGACATCTCTAGCTATGGCTACACCTTC
TRBJ1-5 | . | . | TRBV6-5 | CASSRDGTSNQPQHF | TGTGCCAGCAGTCGGGACGGGACAAGCAATCAGCCCCAGCATTTT
TRBJ2-7 | TRBD1 | once | TRBV19 | CASSIISGTGGHEQYF | TGTGCCAGTAGTATTATTTCCGGGACAGGGGGACACGAGCAGTACTTC
TRBJ2-3 | TRBD2 | once | TRBV9 | CASSGLAGSTDTQYF | TGTGCCAGCAGCGGACTAGCGGGGAGCACAGATACGCAGTATTTT
TRBJ1-1 | . | . | TRBV6-2/TRBV6-3 | CASSRPDRASEAFF | TGTGCCAGCAGTCGACCAGACAGAGCCTCGGAAGCTTTCTTT
TRBJ2-1 | TRBD2 | . | TRBV4-3 | CASSHVIGLAGATEQFF | TGCGCCAGCAGCCACGTTATAGGACTAGCGGGAGCCACTGAGCAGTTCTTC
TRBJ2-7 | . | . | TRBV11-1 | CASSLAGGVGADEQYF | TGTGCCAGCAGCTTAGCGGGGGGAGTTGGGGCCGACGAGCAGTACTTC
TRBJ1-5 | TRBD1 | . | TRBV19 | CASSISSPGGYQPQHF | TGTGCCAGTAGTATCTCGTCGCCAGGGGGGTATCAGCCCCAGCATTTT
TRBJ2-7 | TRBD2 | . | TRBV5-4 | CASSLGLADTYEQYF | TGTGCCAGCAGCCTGGGACTAGCGGATACCTACGAGCAGTACTTC
TRBJ2-1 | TRBD2 | . | TRBV3-1/TRBV3-2 | CASSQDRTSGRYNEQFF | TGTGCCAGCAGCCAAGATCGGACTAGCGGGCGGTACAATGAGCAGTTCTTC
TRBJ1-3 | . | . | TRBV6-5 | CASTQQAGRNTIYF | TGTGCCAGCACTCAACAGGCGGGACGAAACACCATATATTTT
TRBJ1-1 | . | . | TRBV7-2 | CASSPPWRTEAFF | TGTGCCAGCAGCCCCCCCTGGAGGACTGAAGCTTTCTTT
TRBJ2-1 | TRBD2 | . | TRBV4-3 | CASSQDPAPGLAASSYNEQFF | TGCGCCAGCAGCCAAGATCCCGCCCCGGGACTAGCGGCGAGCTCCTACAATGAGCAGTTCTTC
TRBJ2-7 | TRBD1 | . | TRBV3-1/TRBV3-2 | CASSPRDRDTEQYF | TGTGCCAGCAGCCCCCGGGACAGGGATACCGAGCAGTACTTC
TRBJ2-2 | . | . | TRBV19 | CASRLANTGELFF | TGTGCCAGTCGGTTAGCGAACACCGGGGAGCTGTTTTTT
TRBJ1-2 | . | . | TRBV9 | CASSVGETGYGYTF | TGTGCCAGCAGCGTAGGAGAGACAGGCTATGGCTACACCTTC
TRBJ2-1 | TRBD1 | . | TRBV27 | CASSSLRDRVKGEQFF | TGTGCCAGCAGTTCTCTCCGGGACAGGGTTAAAGGTGAGCAGTTCTTC
TRBJ1-2 | . | . | TRBV5-6 | CASSHIEGSFGYTF | TGTGCCAGCAGCCACATTGAGGGTTCGTTTGGCTACACCTTC
TRBJ2-1 | TRBD2 | . | TRBV29-1 | CSVVPTSRRSYNEQFF | TGCAGCGTTGTACCGACTAGCAGACGCTCCTACAATGAGCAGTTCTTC
TRBJ1-2 | TRBD1 | . | TRBV14 | CASTRDRGLGYTF | TGTGCCAGCACCAGGGACAGGGGGCTTGGCTACACCTTC
TRBJ1-5 | . | . | TRBV5-4 | CASSLDGGRGPFKHNQPQHF | TGTGCCAGCAGCTTGGATGGAGGCCGAGGCCCATTTAAGCATAATCAGCCCCAGCATTTT
TRBJ1-2 | TRBD1 | . | TRBV23-1 | CASSQSRYFGAGGAGYGYTF | TGCGCCAGCAGTCAATCGCGATATTTTGGGGCAGGGGGCGCGGGCTATGGCTACACCTTC
TRBJ2-1 | TRBD2 | once | TRBV4-2 | CASSPGLANNEQFF | TGTGCCAGCAGCCCGGGACTAGCAAACAATGAGCAGTTCTTC
TRBJ2-7 | TRBD1 | . | TRBV4-1 | CASSPGQGGLYEQYF | TGCGCCAGCAGCCCAGGACAGGGGGGACTCTACGAGCAGTACTTC
TRBJ2-3 | TRBD2 | . | TRBV29-1 | CSGLAGASTDTQYF | TGCAGCGGTTTAGCGGGCGCTAGCACAGATACGCAGTATTTT
TRBJ2-6 | . | . | TRBV5-6 | CASSLLPGGSGANVLTF | TGTGCCAGCAGCTTGCTCCCAGGTGGGTCTGGGGCCAACGTCCTGACTTTC
TRBJ2-1 | TRBD2 | . | TRBV29-1 | CSVDETSGSQDNEQFF | TGCAGCGTTGATGAAACTAGCGGGAGTCAGGACAATGAGCAGTTCTTC
TRBJ2-1 | TRBD1 | . | TRBV28 | CASSFRRDRTYNEQFF | TGTGCCAGCAGTTTTCGACGGGACAGGACCTACAATGAGCAGTTCTTC
TRBJ2-3 | TRBD2 | . | TRBV27 | CASSLDPGLFQADTQYF | TGTGCCAGCAGTCTCGACCCGGGACTATTTCAGGCAGATACGCAGTATTTT
TRBJ2-3 | TRBD2 | . | TRBV6-2/TRBV6-3 | CASSLAGGPTDTQYF | TGTGCCAGCAGCCTAGCGGGAGGGCCCACAGATACGCAGTATTTT
TRBJ1-2 | TRBD1 | . | TRBV19 | CASSNLDRMDGYTF | TGTGCCAGTAGTAACCTGGACAGGATGGATGGCTACACCTTC
TRBJ2-7 | TRBD1 | . | TRBV5-8 | CASSTGTATKGNEQYF | TGTGCCAGCAGCACCGGGACAGCGACTAAGGGGAACGAGCAGTACTTC
TRBJ1-5 | TRBD1 | few | TRBV23-1 | CASSLLDRAFSNQPQHF | TGCGCCAGCAGTCTCTTAGACAGGGCCTTTAGCAATCAGCCCCAGCATTTT
TRBJ2-1 | TRBD2 | . | TRBV6-2/TRBV6-3 | CASSYPPAGGSGSYNEQFF | TGTGCCAGCAGTTATCCTCCAGCGGGAGGGTCCGGCTCCTACAATGAGCAGTTCTTC
TRBJ2-1 | TRBD2 | . | TRBV7-2 | CASSLEQAGAYNEQFF | TGTGCCAGCAGCTTAGAACAGGCGGGAGCGTACAATGAGCAGTTCTTC
TRBJ2-1 | TRBD2 | . | TRBV3-1/TRBV3-2 | CASSPPLAARSYNEQFF | TGTGCCAGCAGCCCCCCGCTAGCGGCGCGTAGTTACAATGAGCAGTTCTTC
TRBJ2-7 | TRBD2 | . | TRBV7-9 | CASSLERESHEQYF | TGTGCCAGCAGCTTAGAGCGGGAGTCCCACGAGCAGTACTTC
TRBJ2-1 | . | . | TRBV9 | CASSTLVYNEQFF | TGTGCCAGCAGCACACTAGTCTACAATGAGCAGTTCTTC
TRBJ2-6 | TRBD1 | few | TRBV11-2 | CASSYRGGGANVLTF | TGTGCCAGCAGTTACAGGGGTGGTGGGGCCAACGTCCTGACTTTC
TRBJ1-3 | . | . | TRBV2 | CASMPLDYSGNTIYF | TGTGCCAGCATGCCCTTGGACTACTCTGGAAACACCATATATTTT
TRBJ2-3 | . | . | TRBV4-2 | CASSQDLTRDTQYF | TGTGCCAGCAGCCAAGATCTAACGAGAGATACGCAGTATTTT
TRBJ1-1 | TRBD1 | . | TRBV5-6 | CASNIQGEWNTEAFF | TGTGCCAGCAACATCCAGGGGGAATGGAACACTGAAGCTTTCTTT
TRBJ1-3 | . | . | TRBV5-1 | CASSLGTTIRQGNTIYF | TGCGCCAGCAGCTTGGGAACAACTATTAGACAGGGAAACACCATATATTTT
TRBJ1-1 | TRBD1 | . | TRBV11-2 | CASSSTDRGIADTEAFF | TGTGCCAGCAGCTCAACAGACAGGGGAATCGCGGACACTGAAGCTTTCTTT
TRBJ1-2 | . | . | TRBV5-4 | CASSLDTVSGGYTF | TGTGCCAGCAGCTTGGATACGGTGTCGGGAGGCTACACCTTC
TRBJ2-1 | TRBD2 | . | TRBV9 | CASSAGLAGDEQFF | TGTGCCAGCAGCGCTGGACTAGCGGGGGATGAGCAGTTCTTC
TRBJ2-5 | . | . | TRBV5-1 | CASSLMEGSGETQYF | TGCGCCAGCAGCTTGATGGAGGGATCCGGAGAGACCCAGTACTTC
TRBJ2-5 | . | . | TRBV6-5 | CASSRDQETQYF | TGTGCCAGCAGCAGGGACCAAGAGACCCAGTACTTC
TRBJ2-2 | . | once | TRBV25-1 | CASSEYKSGRGTGELFF | TGTGCCAGCAGTGAATATAAGTCAGGCCGGGGCACCGGGGAGCTGTTTTTT
TRBJ2-5 | . | . | TRBV9 | CASSQLGRETQYF | TGTGCCAGCAGCCAGTTGGGGCGGGAGACCCAGTACTTC
TRBJ1-1 | . | . | TRBV28 | CASNRVGTEAFF | TGTGCCAGCAACAGGGTTGGGACTGAAGCTTTCTTT
TRBJ1-5 | . | once | TRBV19 | CASSPQDTFYQPQHF | TGTGCCAGTAGTCCCCAGGACACCTTCTATCAGCCCCAGCATTTT
TRBJ2-3 | TRBD1 | . | TRBV4-2 | CASSHVAQGAGTDTQYF | TGTGCCAGCAGCCATGTCGCACAGGGGGCAGGCACAGATACGCAGTATTTT
TRBJ1-5 | TRBD1 | . | TRBV27 | CASSPGTDNQPQHF | TGTGCCAGCAGTCCCGGGACAGACAATCAGCCCCAGCATTTT
TRBJ2-1 | TRBD2 | . | TRBV11-2 | CASSLVPQAGAGNEQFF | TGTGCCAGCAGCTTAGTCCCCCAAGCGGGAGCGGGAAATGAGCAGTTCTTC